The rows below give T cell receptor beta chains drawn from one sample of a study of T-cell reconstitution after alpha-beta-depleted transplantation in children. TCRdb re-called the PCR reads through MiXCR, storing one row per CDR3 protein. The data hold approximately 500,000 distinct CDR3 sequences, with over 9.5% observed a single time. Specimen: PBMCs, collected before TCRalphabeta/CD19-depleted stem cell transplant. The receptors come from a child aged 2-15 years with inherited bone marrow failure, due to receive a stem cell transplant. Each CDR3 is given with its conserved first and last residue. The D gene is left open where the match is weak. Clone size appears in some rows only: once, few, many, or a class for an expanded clone.

clone size | J gene | D gene | V gene | CDR3 DNA | CDR3 protein
NA | TRBJ2-7 | NA | TRBV7-9 | TGTGCCAGCAGCCGCAAAGACAGGTACTCCTACGAGCAGTACTTC | CASSRKDRYSYEQYF
NA | TRBJ1-2 | NA | TRBV7-9 | TGTGCCAGCAGCGGTCAGGGCCTTCTGTATGGCTACACCTTC | CASSGQGLLYGYTF
NA | TRBJ2-6 | TRBD2 | TRBV24-1 | TGTGCCACCAGTGATCCACCCCGGGGGGGCCAGGTATCTGGGGCCAACGTCCTGACTTTC | CATSDPPRGGQVSGANVLTF
few | TRBJ2-3 | TRBD2 | TRBV4-1 | TGCGCCAGCAGCCAAGATGGGCGGGAGGATACGCAGTATTTT | CASSQDGREDTQYF
many | TRBJ2-1 | TRBD1 | TRBV24-1 | TGTGCCACCAGTGAAACCGGGACAGGGAGTGAGCAGTTCTTC | CATSETGTGSEQFF
many | TRBJ2-1 | TRBD2 | TRBV27 | TGTGCCAGCAGTCCATTGGGACTAGCGGGAGGGCCCTCCTACAATGAGCAGTTCTTC | CASSPLGLAGGPSYNEQFF
many | TRBJ2-1 | TRBD2 | TRBV19 | TGTGCCAGTAGTACCGGTCTAGCGGGAGGGTCTAATGAGCAGTTCTTC | CASSTGLAGGSNEQFF
many | TRBJ2-5 | NA | TRBV10-1 | TGCGCCAGCATCCCCCGGGGGCAGGGGAGAGAGACCCAGTACTTC | CASIPRGQGRETQYF
many | TRBJ2-2 | NA | TRBV24-1 | TGTGCCACCGGGTCAGAGAACACCGGGGAGCTGTTTTTT | CATGSENTGELFF
many | TRBJ1-5 | NA | TRBV29-1 | TGCAGCGTTGTCTTGGGCCCTAATCAGCCCCAGCATTTT | CSVVLGPNQPQHF
NA | TRBJ2-7 | TRBD1 | TRBV5-1 | TGCGCCAGCAGCTTGGAGGTGACAGGGGTTGGCGAGCAGTACTTC | CASSLEVTGVGEQYF
many | TRBJ2-5 | TRBD1 | TRBV5-1 | TGCGCCAGCAGCTGGGGACAGGTCCAAGAGACCCAGTACTTC | CASSWGQVQETQYF
few | TRBJ2-7 | NA | TRBV28 | TGTGCCAGCAGTTCCGGACTATCCCACCCGTACGAGCAGTACTTC | CASSSGLSHPYEQYF
many | TRBJ1-1 | TRBD1 | TRBV18 | TGTGCCAGCTCATCCGACAGGGGCGCTGAAGCTTTCTTT | CASSSDRGAEAFF
many | TRBJ2-7 | NA | TRBV7-9 | TGTGCCAGCAGCCCCCCCGTGCGGGACTACGAGCAGTACTTC | CASSPPVRDYEQYF
many | TRBJ2-7 | NA | TRBV9 | TGTGCCAGCAGCGTAGACGGTGGGACCCCCTACGAGCAGTACTTC | CASSVDGGTPYEQYF
many | TRBJ2-3 | TRBD2 | TRBV27 | TGTGCCAGCGGCCGGAGCGGGAGTTGGACAGATACGCAGTATTTT | CASGRSGSWTDTQYF
many | TRBJ2-1 | NA | TRBV11-2 | TGTGCCAGCAGCTTAGAGTGGGACCAAAACTACAATGAGCAGTTCTTC | CASSLEWDQNYNEQFF
many | TRBJ2-3 | NA | TRBV7-2 | TGTGCCAGCAGCTCCCCCCTTGGTACGCAGTATTTT | CASSSPLGTQYF
many | TRBJ1-4 | TRBD1 | TRBV9 | TGTGCCAGCAGCCTTCGGGACAGGGGGAGAACTAATGAAAAACTGTTTTTT | CASSLRDRGRTNEKLFF
many | TRBJ1-6 | TRBD1 | TRBV5-1 | TGCGCCAGCAGCTTGTGGACAGGGGGTATCAATTCACCCCTCCACTTT | CASSLWTGGINSPLHF
few | TRBJ2-1 | TRBD2 | TRBV20-1 | TGCAGTGCTAGAGATCTAGCGGGAGGGCCGGCTGAGCAGTTCTTC | CSARDLAGGPAEQFF
many | TRBJ2-2 | NA | TRBV10-3 | TGTGCCATCAGTGAGTCGAGACTAGGCACCGGGGAGCTGTTTTTT | CAISESRLGTGELFF
many | TRBJ2-1 | TRBD2 | TRBV19 | TGTGCCAGCAGTCCAGGCGGGAGCTCCTACAATGAGCAGTTCTTC | CASSPGGSSYNEQFF
many | TRBJ1-1 | TRBD1 | TRBV20-1 | TGCAGTGCTTCAGGACAGGGGGGGACTGAAGCTTTCTTT | CSASGQGGTEAFF
NA | TRBJ2-2 | NA | TRBV5-1 | TGCGCCAGCAGCTTGCCGCCAACGGGCCTGAACACCGGGGAGCTGTTTTTT | CASSLPPTGLNTGELFF
few | TRBJ2-7 | NA | TRBV2 | TGTGCCAGCAATTGGGGATCCTACGAGCAGTACTTC | CASNWGSYEQYF